These T cell receptor beta chains were read from a single sample in a study of OX40 agonist ivuxolimab in advanced cancers. Assay used: immunoSEQ multiplex PCR; TCRdb lists only in-frame clones, some missing. Altogether roughly 76,000 clones are present, 70% to 90% being singletons, with the ten largest covering approximately 25%. Sequenced here: CD4+ or CD8+ T cells sorted from blood, sampled in a trial of the OX40 agonist ivuxolimab. These receptors were collected from an adult with an advanced solid tumor such as melanoma, head and neck, liver or kidney cancer. CDR3s include the opening cysteine and the closing phenylalanine or tryptophan. D genes are given only for firm matches. Size tells how often a clone was seen (once, few, many) or the class of an expanded clone, and some rows leave it out.

CDR3 protein: CASSSHRETYTF; CDR3 DNA: TGTGCCAGCAGCTCCCACAGGGAAACCTACACCTTC; J gene: TRBJ1-2; CDR3 length: 12; D gene: .; clone size: .; V gene: TRBV5-4
CDR3 protein: CASSQDRATGNSPLHF; CDR3 DNA: TGCGCCAGCAGCCAAGATCGCGCGACAGGGAATTCACCCCTCCACTTT; J gene: TRBJ1-6; CDR3 length: 16; D gene: TRBD1; clone size: .; V gene: TRBV4-3
CDR3 protein: CASSTGPGQGAPSNYGYTF; CDR3 DNA: TGTGCCAGCAGTACGGGCCCCGGACAGGGGGCCCCATCTAACTATGGCTACACCTTC; J gene: TRBJ1-2; CDR3 length: 19; D gene: TRBD1; clone size: .; V gene: TRBV28
CDR3 protein: CASSHSTFDLNQPQHF; CDR3 DNA: TGCGCCAGCAGCCACTCAACCTTCGATCTAAATCAGCCCCAGCATTTT; J gene: TRBJ1-5; CDR3 length: 16; D gene: .; clone size: few; V gene: TRBV4-1
CDR3 protein: CSVPGQGAINQPQHF; CDR3 DNA: TGCAGCGTACCCGGACAGGGAGCCATCAATCAGCCCCAGCATTTT; J gene: TRBJ1-5; CDR3 length: 15; D gene: TRBD1; clone size: .; V gene: TRBV29-1
CDR3 protein: CASSQETTLAAEQYF; CDR3 DNA: TGCGCCAGCAGCCAAGAGACAACACTAGCAGCCGAGCAGTACTTC; J gene: TRBJ2-7; CDR3 length: 15; D gene: .; clone size: .; V gene: TRBV4-3
CDR3 protein: CASSRLLGQPQHF; CDR3 DNA: TGCGCCAGCAGCCGACTCCTGGGTCAGCCCCAGCATTTT; J gene: TRBJ1-5; CDR3 length: 13; D gene: .; clone size: .; V gene: TRBV4-3
CDR3 protein: CASSYSRGPGEQYF; CDR3 DNA: TGTGCCAGCAGTTACTCCAGGGGTCCGGGCGAGCAGTACTTC; J gene: TRBJ2-7; CDR3 length: 14; D gene: .; clone size: .; V gene: TRBV6-5
CDR3 protein: CASMGKANTGELFF; CDR3 DNA: TGCGCCAGCATGGGCAAAGCGAACACCGGGGAGCTGTTTTTT; J gene: TRBJ2-2; CDR3 length: 14; D gene: .; clone size: once; V gene: TRBV5-1
CDR3 protein: CASSPRDRSTGELFF; CDR3 DNA: TGTGCCAGCAGCCCCCGGGACAGGAGCACCGGGGAGCTGTTTTTT; J gene: TRBJ2-2; CDR3 length: 15; D gene: .; clone size: once; V gene: TRBV21-1
CDR3 protein: CASRLSRCQELFF; CDR3 DNA: TGTGCAAGTCGCTTATCGCGTTGCCAGGAGCTGTTTTTT; J gene: TRBJ2-2; CDR3 length: 13; D gene: .; clone size: .; V gene: TRBV12-2
CDR3 protein: CASSPLIGQRISNQPQHF; CDR3 DNA: TGCGCCAGCAGCCCTCTAATCGGACAGCGGATTAGCAATCAGCCCCAGCATTTT; J gene: TRBJ1-5; CDR3 length: 18; D gene: .; clone size: .; V gene: TRBV4-1
CDR3 protein: CASSLRIQETQYF; CDR3 DNA: TGTGCCAGCAGTTTGAGAATTCAAGAGACCCAGTACTTC; J gene: TRBJ2-5; CDR3 length: 13; D gene: .; clone size: .; V gene: TRBV27
CDR3 protein: CASSGFRGRDEQYF; CDR3 DNA: TGTGCCAGCAGTGGCTTCAGGGGGCGCGACGAGCAGTACTTC; J gene: TRBJ2-7; CDR3 length: 14; D gene: TRBD1; clone size: .; V gene: TRBV25-1
CDR3 protein: CASSESQPLYEQYF; CDR3 DNA: TGTGCCAGCAGTGAAAGTCAGCCTCTCTACGAGCAGTACTTC; J gene: TRBJ2-7; CDR3 length: 14; D gene: .; clone size: .; V gene: TRBV25-1